The rows below give T cell receptor beta chains drawn from one sample of a study of CD8+ T cells in alopecia areata. Repertoires were generated with immunoSEQ multiplex PCR, while TCRdb's copy carries only in-frame clones and drops some. The table shows some 99,000 clones, with 35% to 45% occurring only once. Sample: CD4+ T cells sorted from blood. Receptors originate from a human donor with alopecia areata. Each CDR3 is given with its conserved first and last residue. Fields, in order: J gene, clone size, D gene, V gene, CDR3 protein, CDR3 DNA. A D gene is named only where the DNA matches it firmly. Rows give clone size only sometimes, using once, few, many, or a class for an expanded clone.

j_call: TRBJ2-7; clone_size: .; d_call: .; v_call: TRBV14; cdr3_aa: CASSLNAYEQYF; cdr3_nt: TGTGCCAGCAGCCTCAATGCCTACGAGCAGTACTTC
j_call: TRBJ1-2; clone_size: .; d_call: .; v_call: TRBV30; cdr3_aa: CAWSVYGDLYGYTF; cdr3_nt: TGTGCCTGGAGTGTTTACGGGGATCTCTATGGCTACACCTTC
j_call: TRBJ2-5; clone_size: few; d_call: .; v_call: TRBV29-1; cdr3_aa: CSVEDSLRETQYF; cdr3_nt: TGCAGCGTTGAGGACAGCCTGCGAGAGACCCAGTACTTC
j_call: TRBJ2-1; clone_size: .; d_call: TRBD2; v_call: TRBV19; cdr3_aa: CASSLTSGGSYNEQFF; cdr3_nt: TGTGCCAGTAGCCTGACTAGCGGGGGCTCCTACAATGAGCAGTTCTTC
j_call: TRBJ2-3; clone_size: few; d_call: TRBD1; v_call: TRBV28; cdr3_aa: CASSSTGQTSTDTQYF; cdr3_nt: TGTGCCAGCAGTTCCACGGGACAGACTAGCACAGATACGCAGTATTTT
j_call: TRBJ1-1; clone_size: few; d_call: .; v_call: TRBV2; cdr3_aa: CASGGWDKSMNTEAFF; cdr3_nt: TGTGCCAGCGGGGGCTGGGACAAAAGCATGAACACTGAAGCTTTCTTT
j_call: TRBJ1-1; clone_size: .; d_call: TRBD1; v_call: TRBV5-1; cdr3_aa: CASSLGQGLFTEAFF; cdr3_nt: TGCGCCAGCAGCTTGGGACAGGGACTTTTCACTGAAGCTTTCTTT
j_call: TRBJ2-7; clone_size: .; d_call: TRBD1; v_call: TRBV29-1; cdr3_aa: CSVGGVTGWAYEQYF; cdr3_nt: TGCAGCGTTGGAGGAGTGACAGGGTGGGCCTACGAGCAGTACTTC
j_call: TRBJ2-1; clone_size: few; d_call: TRBD1; v_call: TRBV29-1; cdr3_aa: CSVERSTGFDEQFF; cdr3_nt: TGCAGCGTTGAACGTTCGACAGGGTTCGATGAGCAGTTCTTC
j_call: TRBJ2-5; clone_size: .; d_call: .; v_call: TRBV29-1; cdr3_aa: CSSAGQNQETQYF; cdr3_nt: TGCAGCTCCGCGGGACAAAACCAAGAGACCCAGTACTTC
j_call: TRBJ2-1; clone_size: few; d_call: .; v_call: TRBV18; cdr3_aa: CASSPVTSDNEQFF; cdr3_nt: TGTGCCAGCTCACCTGTAACTTCCGACAATGAGCAGTTCTTC
j_call: TRBJ2-1; clone_size: .; d_call: .; v_call: TRBV5-1; cdr3_aa: CASSRPRESYNEQFF; cdr3_nt: TGCGCCAGCAGCCGACCTCGGGAGTCATACAATGAGCAGTTCTTC
j_call: TRBJ2-1; clone_size: few; d_call: .; v_call: TRBV28; cdr3_aa: CASGPGMTHNEQFF; cdr3_nt: TGTGCCAGCGGCCCCGGTATGACCCACAATGAGCAGTTCTTC
j_call: TRBJ1-1; clone_size: few; d_call: TRBD1; v_call: TRBV5-1; cdr3_aa: CASSLVGGGMTEAFF; cdr3_nt: TGCGCCAGCAGCTTGGTCGGAGGGGGCATGACTGAAGCTTTCTTT
j_call: TRBJ2-5; clone_size: .; d_call: TRBD2; v_call: TRBV28; cdr3_aa: CASSLWRGGKQETQYF; cdr3_nt: TGTGCCAGCAGTTTGTGGCGGGGGGGGAAACAAGAGACCCAGTACTTC
j_call: TRBJ2-5; clone_size: .; d_call: .; v_call: TRBV29-1; cdr3_aa: CSVFGLLSETQYF; cdr3_nt: TGCAGCGTTTTCGGGTTGTTATCGGAGACCCAGTACTTC
j_call: TRBJ2-5; clone_size: .; d_call: .; v_call: TRBV5-6; cdr3_aa: CASSWDTQETQYF; cdr3_nt: TGTGCCAGCAGCTGGGACACTCAAGAGACCCAGTACTTC
j_call: TRBJ2-5; clone_size: .; d_call: .; v_call: TRBV18; cdr3_aa: CASSPPSQEGTQYF; cdr3_nt: TGTGCCAGCTCACCACCGTCGCAGGAGGGGACCCAGTACTTC
j_call: TRBJ2-7; clone_size: .; d_call: TRBD1; v_call: TRBV29-1; cdr3_aa: CSALDRVAYEQYF; cdr3_nt: TGCAGCGCTCTGGACAGGGTGGCCTACGAGCAGTACTTC
j_call: TRBJ2-1; clone_size: few; d_call: .; v_call: TRBV6-5; cdr3_aa: CASSYSSYRDNEQFF; cdr3_nt: TGTGCCAGCAGTTACTCGAGCTACAGAGACAATGAGCAGTTCTTC
j_call: TRBJ1-4; clone_size: few; d_call: .; v_call: TRBV29-1; cdr3_aa: CSVLVGHLEKLFF; cdr3_nt: TGCAGCGTTCTAGTGGGACATCTTGAAAAACTGTTTTTT
j_call: TRBJ2-4; clone_size: .; d_call: .; v_call: TRBV29-1; cdr3_aa: CSVVVGLAKNIQYF; cdr3_nt: TGCAGCGTTGTGGTCGGGTTAGCCAAAAACATTCAGTACTTC
j_call: TRBJ1-1; clone_size: few; d_call: TRBD1; v_call: TRBV29-1; cdr3_aa: CSVRQGMNTEAFF; cdr3_nt: TGCAGCGTCCGACAGGGCATGAACACTGAAGCTTTCTTT
j_call: TRBJ2-3; clone_size: few; d_call: .; v_call: TRBV7-9; cdr3_aa: CASSLTGDTDTQYF; cdr3_nt: TGTGCCAGCAGCTTAACCGGGGACACAGATACGCAGTATTTT
j_call: TRBJ2-7; clone_size: few; d_call: .; v_call: TRBV28; cdr3_aa: CASSPHPPQGGYEQYF; cdr3_nt: TGTGCCAGCAGTCCTCACCCCCCACAGGGCGGCTACGAGCAGTACTTC
j_call: TRBJ2-7; clone_size: .; d_call: .; v_call: TRBV20-1; cdr3_aa: CSAGTYEQYF; cdr3_nt: TGCAGTGCTGGGACCTACGAGCAGTACTTC
j_call: TRBJ2-3; clone_size: .; d_call: TRBD2; v_call: TRBV30; cdr3_aa: CAWSLGGGTDTQYF; cdr3_nt: TGTGCCTGGAGCCTGGGAGGGGGCACAGATACGCAGTATTTT
j_call: TRBJ2-4; clone_size: .; d_call: .; v_call: TRBV29-1; cdr3_aa: CSGYREDIQYF; cdr3_nt: TGCAGCGGTTACAGGGAAGACATTCAGTACTTC
j_call: TRBJ2-3; clone_size: .; d_call: .; v_call: TRBV29-1; cdr3_aa: CSVEGATRVGTDTQYF; cdr3_nt: TGCAGCGTTGAAGGCGCCACTAGGGTGGGCACAGATACGCAGTATTTT
j_call: TRBJ1-1; clone_size: few; d_call: .; v_call: TRBV29-1; cdr3_aa: CSVDEAIEAFF; cdr3_nt: TGCAGCGTTGACGAGGCGATTGAAGCTTTCTTT
j_call: TRBJ1-1; clone_size: .; d_call: .; v_call: TRBV29-1; cdr3_aa: CSVEWSHTEAFF; cdr3_nt: TGCAGCGTTGAATGGTCTCACACTGAAGCTTTCTTT
j_call: TRBJ1-2; clone_size: many; d_call: .; v_call: TRBV7-2; cdr3_aa: CASSLDNNYGYTF; cdr3_nt: TGTGCCAGCAGCTTAGACAATAACTATGGCTACACCTTC
j_call: TRBJ1-1; clone_size: few; d_call: .; v_call: TRBV11-1; cdr3_aa: CASSRGDGTEAFF; cdr3_nt: TGTGCCAGCAGCCGCGGGGACGGGACTGAAGCTTTCTTT
j_call: TRBJ2-1; clone_size: few; d_call: .; v_call: TRBV5-1; cdr3_aa: CATKLIGGRNEQFF; cdr3_nt: TGCGCCACCAAACTAATCGGGGGAAGAAATGAGCAGTTCTTC
j_call: TRBJ2-7; clone_size: .; d_call: TRBD1; v_call: TRBV6-5; cdr3_aa: CASTTGGLFEQYF; cdr3_nt: TGTGCCAGCACAACAGGGGGATTGTTCGAGCAGTACTTC
j_call: TRBJ2-1; clone_size: .; d_call: .; v_call: TRBV6-5; cdr3_aa: CASSYSNRGPYNEQFF; cdr3_nt: TGTGCCAGCAGTTACTCGAATAGGGGCCCCTACAATGAGCAGTTCTTC
j_call: TRBJ2-7; clone_size: .; d_call: .; v_call: TRBV4-3; cdr3_aa: CASSPDRGYEQYF; cdr3_nt: TGCGCCAGCAGCCCCGACCGGGGCTACGAGCAGTACTTC
j_call: TRBJ1-2; clone_size: .; d_call: .; v_call: TRBV30; cdr3_aa: CAENGAGTNYGYTF; cdr3_nt: TGTGCCGAGAACGGGGCAGGGACTAACTATGGCTACACCTTC
j_call: TRBJ2-3; clone_size: few; d_call: .; v_call: TRBV4-2; cdr3_aa: CASSQGHSGSTDTQYF; cdr3_nt: TGTGCCAGCAGCCAAGGGCACAGCGGTTCCACAGATACGCAGTATTTT
j_call: TRBJ2-1; clone_size: few; d_call: .; v_call: TRBV7-9; cdr3_aa: CASSPRFF; cdr3_nt: TGTGCCAGCAGCCCCCGGTTCTTC
j_call: TRBJ2-2; clone_size: .; d_call: TRBD2; v_call: TRBV29-1; cdr3_aa: CSARTSGGAGELFF; cdr3_nt: TGCAGCGCCCGGACTAGCGGGGGGGCCGGGGAGCTGTTTTTT
j_call: TRBJ1-1; clone_size: once; d_call: .; v_call: TRBV4-3; cdr3_aa: CASRWTVNTEAFF; cdr3_nt: TGCGCCAGCAGATGGACAGTTAACACTGAAGCTTTCTTT
j_call: TRBJ2-3; clone_size: .; d_call: TRBD2; v_call: TRBV29-1; cdr3_aa: CSVELAGTSAPDTQYF; cdr3_nt: TGCAGCGTTGAGCTTGCCGGGACTAGCGCGCCAGATACGCAGTATTTT
j_call: TRBJ1-1; clone_size: .; d_call: .; v_call: TRBV30; cdr3_aa: CACGDTEAFF; cdr3_nt: TGTGCCTGCGGGGACACTGAAGCTTTCTTT
j_call: TRBJ1-1; clone_size: few; d_call: .; v_call: TRBV28; cdr3_aa: CASLTPARTEAFF; cdr3_nt: TGTGCCAGCCTGACACCCGCGCGCACTGAAGCTTTCTTT
j_call: TRBJ2-7; clone_size: few; d_call: .; v_call: TRBV30; cdr3_aa: CAWSAGRGYEQYF; cdr3_nt: TGTGCCTGGAGTGCGGGCAGGGGCTACGAGCAGTACTTC
j_call: TRBJ2-5; clone_size: .; d_call: .; v_call: TRBV27; cdr3_aa: CASTLGTQETQYF; cdr3_nt: TGTGCCAGCACCCTGGGGACCCAAGAGACCCAGTACTTC
j_call: TRBJ2-2; clone_size: .; d_call: TRBD2; v_call: TRBV7-8; cdr3_aa: CASSLLTSITGELFF; cdr3_nt: TGTGCCAGCAGCCTGTTGACTAGCATCACCGGGGAGCTGTTTTTT
j_call: TRBJ2-5; clone_size: .; d_call: .; v_call: TRBV11-2; cdr3_aa: CASSFRGGAGETQYF; cdr3_nt: TGTGCCAGCAGCTTTAGGGGGGGGGCCGGAGAGACCCAGTACTTC
j_call: TRBJ1-2; clone_size: .; d_call: TRBD1; v_call: TRBV29-1; cdr3_aa: CSVEPGQNWGYTF; cdr3_nt: TGCAGCGTTGAACCGGGACAGAACTGGGGCTACACCTTC
j_call: TRBJ2-7; clone_size: .; d_call: TRBD2; v_call: TRBV23-1; cdr3_aa: CASSQSGASGSHHEQYF; cdr3_nt: TGCGCCAGCAGTCAATCGGGGGCTAGCGGGAGCCACCACGAGCAGTACTTC
j_call: TRBJ2-7; clone_size: few; d_call: .; v_call: TRBV2; cdr3_aa: CASGQGAYEQYF; cdr3_nt: TGTGCCAGCGGACAAGGAGCCTACGAGCAGTACTTC
j_call: TRBJ2-2; clone_size: .; d_call: .; v_call: TRBV4-3; cdr3_aa: CASSQENIGELFF; cdr3_nt: TGCGCCAGCAGCCAAGAAAACATCGGGGAGCTGTTTTTT
j_call: TRBJ2-7; clone_size: .; d_call: .; v_call: TRBV9; cdr3_aa: CASSVNLGSYEQYF; cdr3_nt: TGTGCCAGCAGCGTAAACCTTGGTTCCTACGAGCAGTACTTC
j_call: TRBJ2-1; clone_size: .; d_call: .; v_call: TRBV28; cdr3_aa: CASSFPDSSYNEQFF; cdr3_nt: TGTGCCAGCAGCTTCCCGGACAGCTCCTACAATGAGCAGTTCTTC
j_call: TRBJ1-5; clone_size: .; d_call: .; v_call: TRBV2; cdr3_aa: CASSEAGGKNQPQHF; cdr3_nt: TGTGCCAGCAGTGAAGCGGGGGGCAAAAATCAGCCCCAGCATTTT
j_call: TRBJ1-2; clone_size: .; d_call: .; v_call: TRBV7-9; cdr3_aa: CASTPGGYTF; cdr3_nt: TGTGCCAGCACACCAGGGGGCTACACCTTC
j_call: TRBJ2-7; clone_size: .; d_call: TRBD1; v_call: TRBV29-1; cdr3_aa: CSVATGLSNSYEQYF; cdr3_nt: TGCAGCGTGGCGACAGGGCTATCTAACTCCTACGAGCAGTACTTC
j_call: TRBJ2-1; clone_size: .; d_call: .; v_call: TRBV5-1; cdr3_aa: CASSFLGLEHNEQFF; cdr3_nt: TGCGCCAGCAGCTTTCTGGGACTCGAGCACAATGAGCAGTTCTTC
j_call: TRBJ1-5; clone_size: few; d_call: .; v_call: TRBV5-6; cdr3_aa: CASSAGLSNQPQHF; cdr3_nt: TGTGCCAGCAGCGCGGGACTTAGCAATCAGCCCCAGCATTTT